One sample yielded the 10 T cell receptor beta chains listed below, sequenced in a study of OX40 agonist ivuxolimab in advanced cancers. Libraries were prepared by immunoSEQ multiplex PCR; TCRdb keeps only in-frame clonotypes and omits some of them. The sample has about 73,000 clones; 90% are singletons. The input for sequencing was CD4+ or CD8+ T cells sorted from blood, taken in a trial of the OX40 agonist ivuxolimab. The receptors derive from an adult with an advanced solid tumor such as melanoma, head and neck, liver or kidney cancer.

This clone was picked up one time. This chain links TRBV7-2 with TRBJ2-7; a possible D gene is TRBD2 (5 bases). The CDR3 is 13 residues long. V lost 6 bases to trimming and J lost 2 bases, with 11 bases between them. Germline V CDR1 and CDR2: SGHTA, FQGNSA. The CDR3 is CASRDLATYEQYF. The DNA for the CDR3 is TGTGCCAGCAGGGACTTGGCCACCTACGAGCAGTACTTC.

The gene calls are TRBV11-3 and TRBJ2-5, with D maybe TRBD2 (6 bases). This CDR3 comprises 16 residues. The V end lost 1 base, the J end lost 5 bases, and 17 bases lay between the germline ends. The germline V gene has CDR1 SGHNT and CDR2 YENEEA. This CDR3 reads CASSLGFSGSTETQYF. As DNA, the CDR3 is TGTGCCAGCAGCTTAGGGTTTAGCGGTTCCACGGAGACCCAGTACTTC. Filled out from reference TRBV11-3 and TRBJ2-5, the complete variable domain reads EAGVVQSPRYKIIEKKQPVAFWCNPISGHNTLYWYLQNLGQGPELLIRYENEEAVDDSQLPKDRFSAERLKGVDSTLKIQPAELGDSAVYLCASSLGFSGSTETQYFGPGTRLLVL.

V gene TRBV28 combines with J gene TRBJ1-2; TRBD1 is a possible D gene (6 bases). In germline, CDR1 is MDHEN, CDR2 SYDVKM. The CDR3 runs to 14 residues. The germline V and J ends were trimmed by 6 bases and 1 base, with 12 bases remaining between them. CDR3 protein: CASRDRAINYGYTF. CDR3 bases: TGTGCCAGCAGGGACAGAGCTATTAACTATGGCTACACCTTC.

Details on this clone: The sample carries other DNA sequences with the same CDR3. V gene TRBV4-3 combines with J gene TRBJ1-2, with D possibly being TRBD1 (6 bases). Germline lookup yields CDR1 LGHNA and CDR2 YSLEER. The CDR3 spans 13 residues. V was clipped by 5 bases and J by 5 bases, with 12 bases between them. CDR3 in amino acids: CASSERGAYGYTF. CDR3 nucleotides: TGCGCCAGCAGCGAAAGGGGGGCTTATGGCTACACCTTC.

The chain links TRBV2 to TRBJ2-7, with 8 bases fitting TRBD1. Trimming at V came to 6 bases and at J to 2 bases, leaving 9 bases not matched to a gene. The CDR3 runs to 15 residues. Germline CDR1 is SNHLY and CDR2 is FYNNEI. CDR3 residues: CASRRDRGLPYEQYF. Written as DNA, the CDR3 is TGTGCCAGCAGGCGTGACAGGGGCCTCCCCTACGAGCAGTACTTC.

This clone was counted a few times. This chain connects TRBV11-2 to TRBJ2-1; 8 bases are a match to TRBD2. From germline, CDR1 is SGHAT and CDR2 FQNNGV. The CDR3 extends over 17 amino acids. The V and J ends lost 1 base and 0 bases, in that order; junction bases with no gene match: 5. The CDR3 is CASSLGTSGYSYNEQFF. CDR3 in DNA: TGTGCCAGCAGCTTAGGTACTAGCGGTTACTCCTACAATGAGCAGTTCTTC.

This rearrangement joins TRBV7-2 to TRBJ2-2; D not resolved. The CDR3 extends over 15 amino acids. Trimming removed 1 base at V and 4 bases at J, with 10 bases between. Germline assignment: CDR1 SGHTA and CDR2 FQGNSA. This chain's CDR3 is CASSLVTILTGELFF. CDR3 sequence (DNA): TGTGCCAGCAGCTTAGTGACGATCCTCACCGGGGAGCTGTTTTTT.

This chain uses TRBV5-1 with TRBJ1-3; 8 bases map to TRBD1. There are 15 residues in the CDR3. V shed 4 bases, J shed 2 bases, and the junction held 5 bases outside the gene matches. The germline CDR1 and CDR2 sequences are SGHRS and YFSETQ. In nucleotides, the CDR3 is TGCGCCAGCAGCCTGGACAGGGAAGCTGGAAACACCATATATTTT. Translating gives CASSLDREAGNTIYF.

The J gene is TRBJ2-7, the V gene TRBV29-1; TRBD2 might be the D (5 bases). With 4 bases removed from V and 2 bases from J, the gap between germline ends came to 9 bases. The CDR3 has 12 residues. Per germline, CDR1 SQVTM and CDR2 ANQGSEA. CDR3 protein: CSVAAGAYEQYF. The CDR3, as DNA: TGCAGCGTTGCGGCGGGCGCCTACGAGCAGTACTTC.

The chain couples TRBV6-1 to TRBJ2-1; TRBD2 agrees at 10 bases. CDR3 length: 15 amino acids. V shed 5 bases, J shed 4 bases, and the junction held 5 bases outside the gene matches. In germline, CDR1 is MNHNS, CDR2 SASEGT. In DNA form, the CDR3 reads TGTGCCAGCAGTCCGGGACTAGCGTCTTACAATGAGCAGTTCTTC. Translated: CASSPGLASYNEQFF.